A single sample gave rise to the 5 T cell receptor beta chains below, sequenced in a study of control samples from healthy donors and cancer patients. The data were produced by immunoSEQ multiplex PCR, yet TCRdb's version contains in-frame clones alone and is incomplete. Of some 200,000 clones listed, 75% to 95% are singletons. Sequencing input: blood. Every receptor here comes from a woman in her 30s in good health.

V gene TRBV30 combines with J gene TRBJ1-2; 12 nucleotides agree with TRBD1. The CDR3 covers 14 residues. V lost 3 bases to trimming and J lost 4 bases; unmatched junction nucleotides: 3. Germline assignment: CDR1 GTSNPN and CDR2 SVGIG (reference sequence). In nucleotides, the CDR3 is TGTGCCTGGAGAGGGACAGGGGGCGCCTATGGCTACACCTTC. This encodes CAWRGTGGAYGYTF.

V usage is TRBV2 and J usage is TRBJ1-5; unclear D gene. Trimming cost V 6 bases and J 0 bases, with 12 bases left between them. Germline CDR1 and CDR2: SNHLY and FYNNEI. The CDR3 has 15 residues. CDR3 residues: CASRRARDSNQPQHF. The CDR3 DNA reads as TGTGCCAGCAGGCGGGCCCGGGATAGCAATCAGCCCCAGCATTTT.

The chain joins TRBV7-9 to TRBJ1-6; D is unclear. With 3 bases removed from V and 6 bases from J, the gap between germline ends came to 3 bases. Germline CDR1 is SEHNR and CDR2 is FQNEAQ (reference sequence). This CDR3 has 12 amino acids. In DNA form, the CDR3 reads TGTGCCAGCAGCTTGAGTAATTCACCCCTCCACTTT. Protein sequence: CASSLSNSPLHF.

This chain links TRBV28 with TRBJ1-4; perhaps TRBD1 as D (5 bases). The CDR3 has 14 residues. Between the trimmed V and J ends, which lost 4 bases and 8 bases, there was a span of 14 bases. Germline V gene data show CDR1 as MDHEN and CDR2 as SYDVKM. The CDR3 DNA reads as TGTGCCAGCAGTTCCCCCCAGGGAAGGGAAAAACTGTTTTTT. Amino acids: CASSSPQGREKLFF.

This clone was recorded once. The chain carries TRBV28 and TRBJ1-5; 8 bases match TRBD1. This CDR3 has 15 amino acids. Germline V CDR1 and CDR2: MDHEN, SYDVKM. V trimming: 3 bases; J trimming: 4 bases; junction bases outside the gene matches: 5. The CDR3 DNA follows: TGTGCCAGCAGTTTTAGTCAGGGGGCAAATCAGCCCCAGCATTTT. Protein: CASSFSQGANQPQHF.